The present TCR beta chain was sequenced within a study of graft-versus-host responses after intestinal transplantation. Germline V lookup: CDR1 PRHDT, CDR2 FYEKMQ (reference sequence). The V and J ends lost 5 bases and 4 bases respectively, with 15 bases between them. The CDR3 has 14 amino acids. As regards this clone: Its antigen remains unidentified.

The data were produced by immunoSEQ multiplex PCR, yet TCRdb's version contains in-frame clones alone and is incomplete. The sample shows approximately 92,000 clones, about nine tenths of them seen only once. The chain carries TRBV13 and TRBJ2-7; D might be TRBD2 (5 bases). The TCR was taken from a human donor who received an intestinal transplant. Sequenced here: unstimulated CD8+ T cells sorted from spleen or lymph node cells, sampled before intestinal transplant. Here the CDR3 reads CASSPGGSEYEQYF. The DNA for the CDR3 is TGTGCCAGCAGCCCCGGTGGTAGCGAGTACGAGCAGTACTTC.